One and the same sample provided the 32 T cell receptor beta chains below, sequenced in a study of human T cells and chemical hapten exposure. MiXCR, run by TCRdb on the 5' RACE reads, gives a single entry per CDR3 protein. The sample shows 65,000 to 95,000 distinct CDR3 sequences, about 7.7% of them seen only once. The total RNA was obtained from whole blood that was not fractionated. The receptors originated from a male donor in good health.

In its sample, this clonotype was seen a few times. The chain joins TRBV6-5 to TRBJ2-7, with D perhaps TRBD2 (5 bases). The CDR3 is made up of 14 amino acids. V lost 6 bases, J lost 2 bases, and 14 bases lay in between. In germline, CDR1 is MNHEY, CDR2 SVGAGI. The CDR3 DNA reads TGTGCCAGCAGCCCCGTTCCGGGAACCTACGAGCAGTACTTC. Protein sequence: CASSPVPGTYEQYF.

Ten or more counts support this clonotype. The chain has TRBV3-1 and TRBJ2-2; a weak D match, TRBD2 (6 bases). The CDR3 spans 17 residues. Trimming pared 0 bases from V and 4 bases from J, leaving 15 bases between. From germline, CDR1 is LGHDT and CDR2 YNNKEL (reference sequence). In nucleotides, the CDR3 is TGTGCCAGCAGCCAAGACTTGACCCGGCGGGGCACCGGGGAGCTGTTTTTT. It translates to CASSQDLTRRGTGELFF.

This clonotype was counted between two and nine times. The V gene is TRBV29-1, the J gene TRBJ2-5, with D possibly called TRBD1 or TRBD2 (5 bases each). The CDR3 runs 12 residues. The V end was cut by 3 bases, the J end by 2 bases, with 7 bases between. Germline CDR1 reads SQVTM; CDR2 reads ANQGSEA. This CDR3 is CSVERGQETQYF. The DNA for the CDR3 is TGCAGCGTTGAGAGGGGTCAAGAGACCCAGTACTTC.

This clonotype was picked up many times. The rearrangement links TRBV6-4 to TRBJ2-6; D gene ambiguous. Germline CDR1 is MRHNA and CDR2 is SNTAGT. Trimming cost V 0 bases and J 2 bases, with 8 bases left between them. The CDR3 has 16 amino acids. The CDR3, as DNA: TGTGCCAGCAGTGACTCGAGCACTACTGGGGCCAACGTCCTGACTTTC. It yields the protein CASSDSSTTGANVLTF.

The chain is built from TRBV5-1 and TRBJ1-4; the D is unclear. The CDR3 is made up of 15 amino acids. V lost 2 bases and J lost 5, with 13 bases in between. Germline CDR1 reads SGHRS; CDR2 reads YFSETQ. CDR3 coding DNA: TGCGCCAGCAGCTTAGCGGGGAAGAGAAATGAAAAACTGTTTTTT. It is translated as CASSLAGKRNEKLFF.

This clonotype was counted only a few times. This chain uses TRBV7-9 with TRBJ1-1; the match to TRBD1 covers 7 bases. CDR1 is SEHNR, CDR2 FQNEAQ, per germline (reference sequence). The CDR3 has 12 amino acids. V shed 8 bases, J shed 4 bases, and the junction held 4 bases outside the gene matches. CDR3 in DNA: TGTGCCAGCGGGGACAGAAGCACTGAAGCTTTCTTT. Translated, it gives CASGDRSTEAFF. Full variable domain (rest looked up from reference TRBV7-9 and TRBJ1-1): DTGVSQNPRHKITKRGQNVTFRCDPISEHNRLYWYRQTLGQGPEFLTYFQNEAQLEKSRLLSDRFSAERPKGSFSTLEIQRTEQGDSAMYLCASGDRSTEAFFGQGTRLTVV.

This clonotype has at least ten counts. This sequence joins TRBV7-6 and TRBJ1-4; D perhaps matches TRBD1 (5 bases). The CDR3 runs to 15 residues. Per germline, CDR1 SGHVS and CDR2 FNYEAQ. The V end lost 0 bases, the J end lost 5 bases, and 10 bases lay between the germline ends. Here the CDR3 reads CASSLANRLNEKLFF. The CDR3 DNA follows: TGTGCCAGCAGCTTAGCCAACAGGCTAAATGAAAAACTGTTTTTT.

This clonotype was observed a few times. CDR3 residues: CAIREPGNQPQHF. CDR3 DNA sequence: TGTGCCATCAGGGAACCGGGCAATCAGCCCCAGCATTTT. V and J are TRBV10-3 and TRBJ1-5; D gene ambiguous. The V end lost 6 bases, the J end lost 2 bases, and 8 bases lay between the germline ends. The germline gives CDR1 ENHRY, CDR2 SYGVKD. The CDR3 is made up of 13 amino acids.

A few counts support this clonotype. The rearrangement uses TRBV29-1 and TRBJ1-1, with a possible D match to TRBD1 (5 bases). V dropped 3 bases and J dropped 1 base, with 9 bases sitting between them. The CDR3 extends over 13 amino acids. The germline gives CDR1 SQVTM, CDR2 ANQGSEA. CDR3 sequence reads: CSVDRGTNTEAFF. In nucleotides, the CDR3 is TGCAGCGTTGATCGGGGGACGAACACTGAAGCTTTCTTT.

In nucleotides, the CDR3 is TGTGCCAGCGGCACAGGGGCCCACACAGATACGCAGTATTTT. Its protein is CASGTGAHTDTQYF. This chain connects TRBV7-6 to TRBJ2-3; 7 bases line up with TRBD1. This CDR3 has 14 residues. V gave up 8 bases and J gave up 2 bases; unmatched junction bases: 7. The germline CDR1 and CDR2 sequences are SGHVS and FNYEAQ.

The rearrangement uses TRBV30 and TRBJ1-5; D is ambiguous. V was cut by 1 base and J by 2 bases, with 6 bases left in between. This CDR3 region has 13 residues. Germline loops: CDR1 GTSNPN, CDR2 SVGIG (reference sequence). In nucleotides, the CDR3 is TGTGCCTGGAGTGCCCAGGGCAATCAGCCCCAGCATTTT. Translated, it gives CAWSAQGNQPQHF.

This clonotype showed up just once. The chain employs TRBV24-1 and TRBJ2-5, with D possibly being TRBD1 (6 bases). V was cut by 3 bases and J by 2 bases, with 18 bases left in between. Germline CDR1 reads KGHDR; CDR2 reads SFDVKD. The CDR3 is made up of 17 amino acids. CDR3 sequence: CATSDPKPGQGQETQYF. DNA of the CDR3: TGTGCCACCAGTGATCCCAAGCCGGGACAAGGTCAAGAGACCCAGTACTTC.

In this sample, this clonotype turned up a few times. J is TRBJ2-7 and V is TRBV7-9; perhaps D is TRBD1 or TRBD2 (5 bases each). Trimming left V 1 base short and J 2 bases short, with 15 bases between. The CDR3 is 16 amino acids. Germline V gene lookup returns CDR1 SEHNR and CDR2 FQNEAQ (reference sequence). CDR3 sequence (DNA): TGTGCCAGCAGCTTAGGGTCCGGGGTGGGGGCCTACGAGCAGTACTTC. This gives the protein CASSLGSGVGAYEQYF.

In this sample, this clonotype turned up many times. The chain combines TRBV19 with TRBJ2-1; perhaps TRBD1 as D (6 bases). The CDR3 is 13 amino acids. V lost 3 bases to trimming and J lost 5 bases, with 8 bases between them. CDR1 and CDR2 (germline): LNHDA, SQIVND (reference sequence). The CDR3 sequence: CASSIGQNNEQFF. DNA of the CDR3: TGTGCCAGTAGTATCGGACAGAACAATGAGCAGTTCTTC. Combining the CDR3 with reference TRBV19 and TRBJ2-1 gives the whole variable domain DGGITQSPKYLFRKEGQNVTLSCEQNLNHDAMYWYRQDPGQGLRLIYYSQIVNDFQKGDIAEGYSVSREKKESFPLTVTSAQKNPTAFYLCASSIGQNNEQFFGPGTRLTVL.

This clonotype was seen only a few times. The rearrangement uses TRBV18 and TRBJ1-1, with TRBD1 as a possible D gene (5 bases). The CDR3 runs 13 residues. Trimming removed 3 bases at V and 7 bases at J, with 12 bases between. CDR1 and CDR2 from the germline V gene are KGHSH and LQKENI. CDR3 sequence: CASSPLDSFEAFF. In nucleotides, the CDR3 is TGTGCCAGCTCACCCCTTGACAGCTTTGAAGCTTTCTTT.

The chain has TRBV25-1 and TRBJ2-1; 10 nucleotides line up with TRBD2. Trimming removed 2 bases from V and 7 bases from J; junction bases left unmatched: 5. Germline V gives CDR1 MGHDK, CDR2 SYGVNS. The CDR3 totals 15 residues. CDR3 protein: CASSEGLAEENEQFF. The DNA of the CDR3 is TGTGCCAGCAGTGAAGGACTAGCGGAAGAAAATGAGCAGTTCTTC.

Of note for this clonotype: A much larger clone sits a single nucleotide away, making a read error possible. This sequence joins TRBV2 and TRBJ2-2; no definite D call. The CDR3 sequence is 15 residues long. Germline V gene lookup returns CDR1 SNHLY and CDR2 FYNNEI. V was pared by 8 bases and J by 3 bases, with 16 bases between. DNA for the CDR3: TGTGCCAGCGTTCCGGGTCCCCTGGACACCGGGGAGCTGTTTTTT. Translation gives CASVPGPLDTGELFF.

The chain is built from TRBV5-1 and TRBJ2-3; D is ambiguous. The CDR3 totals 13 residues. CDR1 is SGHRS, CDR2 YFSETQ, per germline. Trimming removed 2 bases at V and 6 bases at J, with 10 bases between. The CDR3 spells CASSLGQADTQYF. In DNA form, the CDR3 reads TGCGCCAGCAGCTTAGGGCAGGCGGATACGCAGTATTTT.

This clonotype was detected a few times. The chain recombines TRBV12-3 or TRBV12-4 with TRBJ2-1, with TRBD2 identical over 10 bases. The V gene end was trimmed by 5 bases and the J gene end by 0 bases; junction bases not matched to a gene: 4. The CDR3 length is 16 residues. CDR3 protein: CASSRLAGASYNEQFF. In DNA form, the CDR3 reads TGTGCCAGCAGTCGGCTAGCGGGAGCCTCCTACAATGAGCAGTTCTTC.

This clonotype was counted many times. This chain uses TRBV12-3 or TRBV12-4 with TRBJ1-1, with D perhaps TRBD1 (6 bases). V was clipped by 8 bases and J by 5 bases, with 12 bases between them. This CDR3 contains 12 residues. The CDR3: CASATRGTEAFF. Written as DNA, the CDR3 is TGTGCCAGCGCGACCAGGGGAACTGAAGCTTTCTTT.

Many counts were recorded for this clonotype. The V call is TRBV12-3 or TRBV12-4, the J call TRBJ2-4, with 10 bases identical to TRBD1. The V segment lost 5 bases and the J segment 10 bases; nucleotides outside the gene matches: 8. This CDR3 has 14 amino acids. The CDR3 sequence is CASSNPDRGAIQYF. The CDR3 coding sequence is TGTGCCAGCAGTAATCCGGACAGGGGGGCTATTCAGTACTTC.

This clonotype was seen a few times. The rearrangement uses TRBV6-5 and TRBJ1-2; a possible D gene is TRBD1 (6 bases). Trimming left V 0 bases short and J 4 bases short, with 15 bases between. Germline V gene sequence: CDR1 MNHEY, CDR2 SVGAGI. The CDR3 consists of 16 residues. The CDR3 sequence: CASSYSTGMGVYGYTF. CDR3 coding DNA: TGTGCCAGCAGTTACTCAACAGGGATGGGAGTCTATGGCTACACCTTC.

This clonotype was counted many times. This chain joins TRBV25-1 and TRBJ1-1, with a tentative D call TRBD1 (6 bases). This CDR3 has 12 amino acids. CDR1 is MGHDK, CDR2 SYGVNS, per germline. The V gene lost 8 bases and the J gene lost 1 base, with 8 bases spanning the gap. The CDR3 region has the DNA TGTGCCAGCGGGGGACAGAACACTGAAGCTTTCTTT. Protein: CASGGQNTEAFF.

At least ten counts were recorded for this clonotype. This chain uses TRBV19 with TRBJ2-1; TRBD2 agrees at 8 bases. The CDR3 extends over 18 amino acids. Germline V gives CDR1 LNHDA, CDR2 SQIVND (reference sequence). The V and J ends lost 9 bases and 1 base, in that order; junction bases with no gene match: 17. CDR3 loop: CASMGPGTSGWSYNEQFF. CDR3 bases: TGTGCCAGCATGGGGCCCGGGACTAGTGGGTGGTCCTACAATGAGCAGTTCTTC.

This clonotype was detected many times. The V and J genes are TRBV20-1 and TRBJ2-3; 8 bases are a match to TRBD2. Germline CDR1 is DFQATT and CDR2 is SNEGSKA (reference sequence). The junction had 6 bases not matched to a gene; V was cut back by 7 bases and J by 0 bases. The CDR3 totals 14 residues. CDR3 DNA: TGCAGTGGATCCAGCGGGGGTAGCACAGATACGCAGTATTTT. Translated: CSGSSGGSTDTQYF.

This clonotype was recorded a few times. This rearrangement joins TRBV6-5 to TRBJ2-7, with D perhaps TRBD2 (5 bases). This CDR3 spans 16 amino acids. Germline V lookup: CDR1 MNHEY, CDR2 SVGAGI. Trimming removed 0 bases at V and 2 bases at J, with 14 bases between. DNA of the CDR3: TGTGCCAGCAGTTACTCGAGGCTAGCTGGACCCTACGAGCAGTACTTC. This gives the protein CASSYSRLAGPYEQYF.

The V gene is TRBV5-5, the J gene TRBJ2-3, with D tentatively TRBD1 or TRBD2 (5 bases each). Germline V gene data show CDR1 as SGHKS and CDR2 as YYEKEE (reference sequence). V lost 4 bases to trimming and J lost 2 bases, with 17 bases between them. The CDR3 runs 16 residues. CDR3 in amino acids: CASSPTETGDTDTQYF. CDR3 coding DNA: TGTGCCAGCAGCCCGACAGAGACCGGGGACACAGATACGCAGTATTTT. The full variable domain, in which reference TRBV5-5 and TRBJ2-3 provide the parts outside the CDR3, is DAGVTQSPTHLIKTRGQQVTLRCSPISGHKSVSWYQQVLGQGPQFIFQYYEKEERGRGNFPDRFSARQFPNYSSELNVNALLLGDSALYLCASSPTETGDTDTQYFGPGTRLTVL.

This clonotype has a handful of counts. V gene TRBV12-3 or TRBV12-4 combines with J gene TRBJ1-1, with 7 nucleotides matching TRBD1. The CDR3 has 15 residues. With 6 bases clipped from V and 6 bases from J, the junction kept 13 bases outside the gene matches. The CDR3 spells CASRSNRGRWPEAFF. The CDR3 nucleotides are TGTGCCAGCAGATCGAACAGGGGCCGTTGGCCTGAAGCTTTCTTT.

The sample holds many counts of this clonotype. V is TRBV7-6 and J is TRBJ2-3, with TRBD1 identical over 9 bases. CDR1 and CDR2 from the germline V gene are SGHVS and FNYEAQ. This CDR3 has 14 residues. Unmatched junction bases numbered 3, after V lost 5 bases and J lost 3 bases. In nucleotides, the CDR3 is TGTGCCAGCAGCACGGGACAGGGTACAGATACGCAGTATTTT. It translates to CASSTGQGTDTQYF.

This clonotype was counted at least ten times. V and J are TRBV12-3 or TRBV12-4 and TRBJ1-2, with 7 bases lining up with TRBD1. This CDR3 has 14 amino acids. Trimming removed 0 bases from V and 5 bases from J; junction bases left unmatched: 3. The DNA of the CDR3 is TGTGCCAGCAGTTTAGCCCTGACAGGGTATGGCTACACCTTC. Translated: CASSLALTGYGYTF.

The table lists this clonotype with many counts. This chain uses TRBV27 with TRBJ1-1, with TRBD1 as a possible D gene (5 bases). The V gene lost 5 bases and the J gene lost 8 bases, with 18 bases spanning the gap. CDR1 and CDR2 from the germline V gene are MNHEY and SMNVEV (reference sequence). The length of the CDR3 is 14 residues. The CDR3 DNA reads as TGTGCCAGCAGTACAGGAGTGGTGGGCAAAGAAGCTTTCTTT. It yields the protein CASSTGVVGKEAFF.

The sample holds many counts of this clonotype. The chain has TRBV9 and TRBJ2-2, with D possibly called TRBD1 or TRBD2 (5 bases each). The CDR3 is made up of 15 amino acids. Germline V gene data show CDR1 as SGDLS and CDR2 as YYNGEE. The V end was cut by 1 base, the J end by 6 bases, with 13 bases between. Written as DNA, the CDR3 is TGTGCCAGCAGCGTACGGGGCTTAGAGGCCGGGGAGCTGTTTTTT. This translates into CASSVRGLEAGELFF.